This T cell receptor (beta chain) appears in the sequencing data of a study of blood T cell repertoires in COVID-19. About the study: There were acute and convalescent COVID-19 samples, and they came from the United States, Italy and Spain. In each case, the material was cDNA or gDNA derived from T cells, B-cell-depleted T cells, or PBMCs.

How the authors handled the data: By means of reference gene primer amplification, nucleated cell counts were estimated. Using immunoSEQ multiplex PCR, the repertoire was profiled, and TCRdb retains in-frame clones only, with some absent. For V, J and clone size, that table is used; D and trimming come from the DNA. The sample holds around 65,000 clones, 70% to 85% seen once. Germline V gene lookup returns CDR1 GTSNPN and CDR2 SVGIG (reference sequence). CDR3 length: 13 amino acids. Trimming at V came to 5 bases and at J to 4 bases, leaving 7 bases not matched to a gene. The V call is TRBV30, the J call TRBJ1-1; 7 positions agree with TRBD1. The receptor was derived from a man aged 60 to 69 with acute or convalescent COVID-19. The source material was peripheral blood. In nucleotides, the CDR3 is TGTGCCTGGCAGGGTAACAGGGGCACTGAAGCTTTCTTT. Its protein is CAWQGNRGTEAFF.